A single sample is the source of the 28 T cell receptor beta chains below, sequenced in a study of post-analysis software for immune sequencing data. Whole-study results and caveats: Patients showed TRBV5-6, TRBV5-1 and TRBV20-1 among five TRBV segments more frequent than in controls.

No antigen has been assigned to these receptors. Tagging with unique molecular identifiers was a feature of the TCR beta cDNA libraries. Each CDR3 protein is one row after TCRdb ran MiXCR on the PCR reads. The repertoire holds roughly 800,000 distinct CDR3 sequences, about 50% seen once, with 4.6% in the top ten. Sequencing was done on a sample of blood. All receptors derive from a girl aged 10 to 17 with multiple sclerosis.

The chain carries TRBV5-1 and TRBJ2-4, with 7 bases fitting TRBD2. V dropped 1 base and J dropped 3; count of bases not matched to a gene: 13. Germline V gene sequence: CDR1 SGHRS, CDR2 YFSETQ. The length of the CDR3 is 18 residues. The DNA for the CDR3 is TGCGCCAGCAGCTTGCTGGCGGGAGTAAGGGGAGGCAAAAACATTCAGTACTTC. This codes for CASSLLAGVRGGKNIQYF.

This clonotype has only a few counts. This rearrangement joins TRBV12-3 or TRBV12-4 to TRBJ1-4; no clear D. The CDR3 extends over 16 amino acids. V was pared by 4 bases and J by 4 bases, with 16 bases between. The CDR3 region is CASSSILGTHNEKLFF. CDR3 in DNA: TGTGCCAGCAGTTCAATCCTAGGCACTCATAATGAAAAACTGTTTTTT.

The gene calls are TRBV10-3 and TRBJ1-2; 9 bases agree with TRBD1. Trimming took 4 bases from V and 4 from J; bases not matched to a gene: 16. Germline CDR1 is ENHRY and CDR2 is SYGVKD. The CDR3 is 18 amino acids. Here the CDR3 DNA reads TGTGCCATCAGTGGGTACACAGGGGGCATTTTCCGGAGCTATGGCTACACCTTC. As protein: CAISGYTGGIFRSYGYTF.

This clonotype was seen only a few times. The rearrangement links TRBV6-5 to TRBJ2-3; the D gene is possibly TRBD2 (5 bases). CDR3 length equals 14 residues. Germline values: CDR1 MNHEY, CDR2 SVGAGI. V lost 11 bases and J lost 1, with 16 bases in between. DNA for the CDR3: TGTGCCTCCTACACGGGGATACGCACAGATACGCAGTATTTT. It is translated as CASYTGIRTDTQYF.

The chain uses TRBV4-1 and TRBJ2-1; the D is unclear. V was shortened by 0 bases and J by 6 bases, with 6 bases between the two germline ends. Germline CDR1 is MGHRA and CDR2 is YSYEKL. This CDR3 contains 13 residues. The CDR3 region is CASSQDPSNEQFF. The CDR3 nucleotides read TGCGCCAGCAGCCAAGATCCGAGCAATGAGCAGTTCTTC.

V and J are TRBV6-2 or TRBV6-3 and TRBJ2-4; possibly TRBD1 for D (6 bases). Per germline, CDR1 MNHEY and CDR2 SVGEGT. This CDR3 region has 12 residues. Trimming took off 8 bases at V and 11 bases at J, with 16 bases between the two ends. The CDR3, as DNA: TGTGCCAGCTGCCCTGTAAGGGGGTTTCAGTACTTC. Translating gives CASCPVRGFQYF.

This clonotype was observed a few times. The chain employs TRBV5-1 and TRBJ2-3, with D perhaps matching TRBD1 (6 bases). Between the trimmed V and J ends, which lost 0 bases and 5 bases, there was a span of 13 bases. CDR1 is SGHRS and CDR2 is YFSETQ in the germline V gene. The CDR3 covers 15 residues. CDR3 protein: CASSLAPGRGDTQYF. In nucleotides, the CDR3 is TGCGCCAGCAGCTTGGCCCCGGGCAGGGGAGATACGCAGTATTTT.

This clonotype came up a few times. The V and J genes are TRBV7-9 and TRBJ2-1; the match to TRBD2 covers 9 bases. Germline V gives CDR1 SEHNR, CDR2 FQNEAQ (reference sequence). The junction had 6 bases not matched to a gene; V was cut back by 4 bases and J by 5 bases. The length of the CDR3 is 15 residues. CDR3 sequence (DNA): TGTGCCAGCAGCTCCTCGACTAGCGGAGACAATGAGCAGTTCTTC. This sequence encodes CASSSSTSGDNEQFF.

J is TRBJ1-5 and V is TRBV7-9; D is unclear. The CDR3 is 13 amino acids. Germline CDR1 SEHNR, CDR2 FQNEAQ (reference sequence). Trimming took off 4 bases at V and 6 bases at J, with 10 bases between the two ends. Here the CDR3 DNA reads TGTGCCAGCAGCTCGGAAGGGATTCAGCCCCAGCATTTT. Its translation: CASSSEGIQPQHF. Supplemented by reference TRBV7-9 and TRBJ1-5, the full variable domain reads DTGVSQNPRHKITKRGQNVTFRCDPISEHNRLYWYRQTLGQGPEFLTYFQNEAQLEKSRLLSDRFSAERPKGSFSTLEIQRTEQGDSAMYLCASSSEGIQPQHFGDGTRLSIL.

This clonotype was counted a few times. The CDR3 ends on some other residue instead of the conserved phenylalanine or tryptophan, so this is likely a read error. The chain uses TRBV7-3 and TRBJ2-1; 7 bases match TRBD2. The CDR3 covers 14 residues. Germline CDR1 SGHTA, CDR2 FQGTGA. With 5 bases clipped from V and 10 bases from J, the junction kept 11 bases outside the gene matches. CDR3 sequence reads: CASSQSRVGGEQFC. The DNA of the CDR3 is TGTGCCAGCAGCCAATCACGAGTGGGGGGGGAGCAGTTCTGC.

The chain couples TRBV12-3 or TRBV12-4 to TRBJ1-5, with 7 nucleotides matching TRBD1. This CDR3 comprises 13 residues. The V gene end was trimmed by 10 bases and the J gene end by 7 bases; junction bases not matched to a gene: 10. The CDR3 region is CATRGAEGQPQHF. The CDR3 region has the DNA TGTGCCACCAGGGGGGCGGAGGGCCAGCCCCAGCATTTT.

The chain links TRBV7-3 to TRBJ2-7; TRBD2 aligns across 7 bases. The CDR3 consists of 18 residues. Unmatched junction bases numbered 20, after V lost 2 bases and J lost 7 bases. Germline V gives CDR1 SGHTA, CDR2 FQGTGA. The CDR3 bases are TGTGCCAGCAGCTTAGCGGGAGTCTCCCCGGATGGCTACAATGAGCAGTACTTC. It translates to CASSLAGVSPDGYNEQYF. Using reference TRBV7-3 and TRBJ2-7 for the parts outside the CDR3, the full variable domain is GAGVSQTPSNKVTEKGKYVELRCDPISGHTALYWYRQSLGQGPEFLIYFQGTGAADDSGLPNDRFFAVRPEGSVSTLKIQRTERGDSAVYLCASSLAGVSPDGYNEQYFGPGTRLTVT.

The count of this clonotype is one. The J gene is TRBJ2-3, the V gene TRBV5-1; 9 bases fit TRBD2. The V segment lost 0 bases and the J segment 1 base; nucleotides outside the gene matches: 6. This CDR3 has 17 residues. In germline, CDR1 is SGHRS, CDR2 YFSETQ. This CDR3 is CASSLAVAGAGTDTQYF. CDR3 in DNA: TGCGCCAGCAGCTTGGCCGTAGCGGGAGCAGGCACAGATACGCAGTATTTT.

The rearrangement uses TRBV20-1 and TRBJ1-1, with TRBD1 as a possible D gene (5 bases). The V end was cut by 1 base, the J end by 0 bases, with 12 bases between. This CDR3 comprises 15 residues. Germline V gene data show CDR1 as DFQATT and CDR2 as SNEGSKA (reference sequence). CDR3 DNA sequence: TGCAGTGCTAGAGGGGGCACAAAAATGAACACTGAAGCTTTCTTT. It specifies CSARGGTKMNTEAFF.

CDR3 in DNA: TGCGCCAGCAGCTTGGCCGGGATAGTTCGAGAGACCCAGTACTTC. It specifies CASSLAGIVRETQYF. The chain carries TRBV5-1 and TRBJ2-5; D might be TRBD2 (5 bases). This CDR3 comprises 15 residues. The ends were cut back, 0 bases at V and 4 bases at J, with 13 bases in the middle. The germline CDR1 and CDR2 sequences are SGHRS and YFSETQ.

The chain recombines TRBV2 with TRBJ1-4; D unresolved. The CDR3 spans 13 residues. Germline V gene lookup returns CDR1 SNHLY and CDR2 FYNNEI. With 8 bases removed from V and 2 bases from J, the gap between germline ends came to 9 bases. The CDR3, as DNA: TGTGCCAGCCGGTGGGTGACTAATGAAAAACTGTTTTTT. This sequence encodes CASRWVTNEKLFF. Full variable domain (missing parts from reference TRBV2 and TRBJ1-4): EPEVTQTPSHQVTQMGQEVILRCVPISNHLYFYWYRQILGQKVEFLVSFYNNEISEKSEIFDDQFSVERPDGSNFTLKIRSTKLEDSAMYFCASRWVTNEKLFFGSGTQLSVL.

The V and J genes are TRBV20-1 and TRBJ1-2; TRBD1 aligns across 9 bases. This CDR3 comprises 16 residues. CDR1 and CDR2 from the germline V gene are DFQATT and SNEGSKA (reference sequence). The ends lost 3 bases at V and 4 bases at J; junction bases unmatched: 12. The CDR3 nucleotides are TGCAGTGCTAGGAAATCCGGGACAGGGTTTCTCTATGGCTACACCTTC. Its translation: CSARKSGTGFLYGYTF.

This clonotype was seen more than once but under ten times. This CDR3 reads CSVVPRHWEDGYTF. The CDR3 coding sequence is TGCAGCGTTGTCCCTAGGCACTGGGAAGATGGCTACACCTTC. V gene TRBV29-1 combines with J gene TRBJ1-2; D is ambiguous. V was trimmed by 4 bases and J by 6 bases, leaving 18 bases between them. Germline V gene sequence: CDR1 SQVTM, CDR2 ANQGSEA. CDR3 size: 14 residues.

The CDR3 sequence: CASSITTGGYTF. The CDR3 DNA follows: TGTGCCAGCAGCATTACCACTGGCGGCTACACCTTC. This chain links TRBV7-9 with TRBJ1-2; D is unclear. The CDR3 has 12 amino acids. With 5 bases removed from V and 8 bases from J, the gap between germline ends came to 12 bases. Germline CDR1 and CDR2: SEHNR and FQNEAQ (reference sequence).

At least ten counts were recorded for this clonotype. Relative to the germline gene, one junction end is altered; a read error may explain this. The genes are TRBV5-1 and TRBJ2-7; 11 bases align to TRBD1. Germline V gives CDR1 SGHRS, CDR2 YFSETQ. The CDR3 sequence is 15 residues long. The CDR3 reads CASSLGTGGSYEQYF. For the CDR3, the DNA is TGTGCCAGCAGTTTAGGGACAGGGGGTTCCTACGAGCAGTACTTC.

CDR3 nucleotides: TGTGCCAGCAGTTCCGCGACTGAGGGCACAGATACGCAGTATTTT. Translation: CASSSATEGTDTQYF. The genes are TRBV12-3 or TRBV12-4 and TRBJ2-3; no clear D. The CDR3 runs 15 residues. V shed 4 bases and J shed 1 base, with 12 bases lying between them.

The chain is built from TRBV9 and TRBJ2-1; D unresolved. The V gene's germline CDR1 is SGDLS and CDR2 YYNGEE. The V end was cut by 3 bases, the J end by 8 bases, with 12 bases between. The CDR3 spans 13 residues. As DNA, the CDR3 is TGTGCCAGCAGCGAAGATGTCCTCGATGAGCAGTTCTTC. It encodes CASSEDVLDEQFF. The full variable domain, rest sourced from reference TRBV9 and TRBJ2-1, is DSGVTQTPKHLITATGQRVTLRCSPRSGDLSVYWYQQSLDQGLQFLIQYYNGEERAKGNILERFSAQQFPDLHSELNLSSLELGDSALYFCASSEDVLDEQFFGPGTRLTVL.

This clonotype was observed once. The chain joins TRBV7-2 to TRBJ1-2, with TRBD1 matching over 8 bases. The CDR3 has 13 residues. With 7 bases clipped from V and 4 bases from J, the junction kept 5 bases outside the gene matches. Germline V gives CDR1 SGHTA, CDR2 FQGNSA. DNA for the CDR3: TGTGCCAGCACCCCAGGGGGCGGCTATGGCTACACCTTC. Translating it yields CASTPGGGYGYTF.

The V and J genes are TRBV7-2 and TRBJ1-2, with a weak D call TRBD1 (6 bases). This CDR3 is built from 15 residues. Looked up from germline, CDR1 is SGHTA and CDR2 is FQGNSA. The V end lost 5 bases, the J end lost 4 bases, and 17 bases lay between the germline ends. CDR3 bases: TGTGCCAGCAGCCCCGGAACAGGGTTGGCCTATGGCTACACCTTC. Translating gives CASSPGTGLAYGYTF.

The chain has TRBV25-1 and TRBJ2-1; D is ambiguous. Germline CDR1 is MGHDK and CDR2 is SYGVNS. The V and J ends lost 5 bases and 0 bases respectively, with 17 bases between them. This CDR3 has 17 amino acids. CDR3 protein: CASSPRTDKSSYNEQFF. The CDR3 bases are TGTGCCAGCAGTCCACGGACGGATAAAAGCTCCTACAATGAGCAGTTCTTC.

This clonotype was counted a few times. The chain combines TRBV29-1 with TRBJ2-3; D is possibly TRBD2 (6 bases). Looked up from germline, CDR1 is SQVTM and CDR2 is ANQGSEA. The CDR3 contains 19 residues. V was shortened by 6 bases and J by 1 base, with 29 bases between the two germline ends. The CDR3 protein is CSVEHPGTQIHPGTDTQYF. The CDR3 region has the DNA TGCAGCGTGGAACATCCGGGGACTCAGATACACCCGGGCACAGATACGCAGTATTTT.

V and J are TRBV7-2 and TRBJ2-1; 8 bases align to TRBD1. V was clipped by 4 bases and J by 14 bases; unmatched bases: 7. CDR1 and CDR2 (germline): SGHTA, FQGNSA. The CDR3 loop spans 12 amino acids. The CDR3 DNA reads as TGTGCCAGCAGCTCGCAGGGGGCAATTGAGTTCTTC. It encodes CASSSQGAIEFF.

J is TRBJ2-3 and V is TRBV20-1, with TRBD1 identical over 8 bases. Germline V gene sequence: CDR1 DFQATT, CDR2 SNEGSKA (reference sequence). The J segment lost 1 base and the V segment lost 6 bases, leaving 9 bases of the junction unmatched. The CDR3 runs to 15 residues. CDR3 coding DNA: TGCAGTGCAGAACCGGGACAGGAGGGCACAGATACGCAGTATTTT. Protein product: CSAEPGQEGTDTQYF.